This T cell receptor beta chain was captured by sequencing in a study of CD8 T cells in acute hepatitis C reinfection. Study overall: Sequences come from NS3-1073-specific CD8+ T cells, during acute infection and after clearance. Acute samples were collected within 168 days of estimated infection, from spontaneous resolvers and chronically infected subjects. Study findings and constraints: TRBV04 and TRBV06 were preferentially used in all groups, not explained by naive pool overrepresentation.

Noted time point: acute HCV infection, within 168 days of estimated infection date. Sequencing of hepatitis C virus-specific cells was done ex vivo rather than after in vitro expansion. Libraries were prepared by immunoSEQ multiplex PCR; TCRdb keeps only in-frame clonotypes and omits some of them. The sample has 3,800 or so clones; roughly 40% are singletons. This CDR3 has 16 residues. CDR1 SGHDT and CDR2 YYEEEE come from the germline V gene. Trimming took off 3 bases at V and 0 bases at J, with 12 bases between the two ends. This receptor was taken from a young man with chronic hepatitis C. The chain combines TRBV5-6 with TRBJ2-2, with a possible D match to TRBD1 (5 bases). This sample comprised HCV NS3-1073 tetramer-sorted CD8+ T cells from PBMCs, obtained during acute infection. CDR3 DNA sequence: TGTGCCAGCAGCTCAGACAGACATCCGAACACCGGGGAGCTGTTTTTT. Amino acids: CASSSDRHPNTGELFF.